The following is a T cell receptor beta chain sequence with its context. Germline assignment: CDR1 KGHSH and CDR2 LQKENI. V shed 3 bases and J 5 bases; nucleotides not matched to a gene: 7. The CDR3 runs 16 residues. Patients at the Seattle site were enrolled during active infection and followed longitudinally. These data are taken from a study of blood T cell repertoires in COVID-19. Across the whole study: The study drew acute and convalescent COVID-19 samples from the United States, Italy and Spain. PBMCs, B-cell-depleted T cells, or T cells provided the cDNA or gDNA that made up the material.

The authors' processing: Researchers report that nucleated cell counts were estimated from reference gene primer amplification. The protocol was immunoSEQ multiplex PCR, while the TCRdb copy is restricted to in-frame clones and leaves out a portion. V, J and clone size were drawn from that table, and D and trimming were deduced from the DNA. The data contain roughly 250,000 clones, over 75% of them singletons. The chain employs TRBV18 and TRBJ1-4; 9 bases match TRBD1. The clonotype was recovered from a human donor with COVID-19, enrolled during active disease. The donor label of this sample is uncertain. Sequencing was carried out using peripheral blood. CDR3 coding DNA: TGTGCCAGCTCACCCCTTTCCGGGACAGGGAATGAAAAACTGTTTTTT. It codes for CASSPLSGTGNEKLFF.